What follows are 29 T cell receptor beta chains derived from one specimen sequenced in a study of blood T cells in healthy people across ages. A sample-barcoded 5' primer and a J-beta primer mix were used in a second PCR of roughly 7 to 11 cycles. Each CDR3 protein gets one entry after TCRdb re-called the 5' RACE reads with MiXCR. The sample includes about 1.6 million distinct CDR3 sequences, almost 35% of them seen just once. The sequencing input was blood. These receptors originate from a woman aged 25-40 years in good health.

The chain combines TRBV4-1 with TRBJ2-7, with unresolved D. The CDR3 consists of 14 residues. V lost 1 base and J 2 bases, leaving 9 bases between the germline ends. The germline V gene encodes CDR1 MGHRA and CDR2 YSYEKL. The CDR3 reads CASSQVFSPYEQYF. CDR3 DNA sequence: TGCGCCAGCAGCCAAGTGTTCAGCCCCTACGAGCAGTACTTC.

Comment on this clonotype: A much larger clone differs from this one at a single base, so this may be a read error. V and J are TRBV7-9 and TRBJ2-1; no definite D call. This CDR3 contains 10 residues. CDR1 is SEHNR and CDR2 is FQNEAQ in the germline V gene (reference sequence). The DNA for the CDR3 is TGTGACAGCAGCCGCAATGAGCAGTTCTTC. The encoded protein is CDSSRNEQFF.

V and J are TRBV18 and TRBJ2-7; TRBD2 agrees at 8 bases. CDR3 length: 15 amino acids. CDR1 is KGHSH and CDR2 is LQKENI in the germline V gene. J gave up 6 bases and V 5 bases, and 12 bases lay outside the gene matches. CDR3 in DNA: TGTGCCAGCTCAATCACAGCCGGGACTAGATCCGAGCAGTACTTC. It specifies CASSITAGTRSEQYF.

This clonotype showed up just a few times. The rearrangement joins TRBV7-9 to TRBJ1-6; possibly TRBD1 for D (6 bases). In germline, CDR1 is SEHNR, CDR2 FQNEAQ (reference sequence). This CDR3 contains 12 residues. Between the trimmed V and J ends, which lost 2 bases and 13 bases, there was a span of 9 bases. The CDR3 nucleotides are TGTGCCAGCAGCTTAACAGGGCGGCCCCTCCACTTT. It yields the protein CASSLTGRPLHF.

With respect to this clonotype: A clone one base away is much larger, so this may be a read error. Here the CDR3 reads CASSAGTGGDQPQHF. CDR3 in DNA: TGTGCCAGCAGTGCCGGGACAGGGGGCGATCAGCCCCAGCATTTT. The V and J genes are TRBV27 and TRBJ1-5; 12 positions agree with TRBD1. V lost 5 bases to trimming and J lost 5 bases; unmatched junction nucleotides: 4. In germline, CDR1 is MNHEY, CDR2 SMNVEV (reference sequence). The CDR3 has 15 residues.

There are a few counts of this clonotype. In DNA form, the CDR3 reads TGTGCCAGCAGCTCCCGTAGGGAGCGGGAGGACCAAGAGACCCAGTACTTC. It specifies CASSSRREREDQETQYF. This chain joins TRBV13 and TRBJ2-5; 9 bases are a match to TRBD2. V lost 4 bases to trimming and J lost 0 bases; unmatched junction nucleotides: 9. The CDR3 covers 17 residues. Germline V lookup: CDR1 PRHDT, CDR2 FYEKMQ (reference sequence).

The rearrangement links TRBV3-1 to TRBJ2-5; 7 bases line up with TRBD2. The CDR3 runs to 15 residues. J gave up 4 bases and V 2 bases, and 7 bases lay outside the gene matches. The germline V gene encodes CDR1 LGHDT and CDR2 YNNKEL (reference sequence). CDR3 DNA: TGTGCCAGCAGCCAAAGGTGGGAGGGCCGAGAGACCCAGTACTTC. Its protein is CASSQRWEGRETQYF.

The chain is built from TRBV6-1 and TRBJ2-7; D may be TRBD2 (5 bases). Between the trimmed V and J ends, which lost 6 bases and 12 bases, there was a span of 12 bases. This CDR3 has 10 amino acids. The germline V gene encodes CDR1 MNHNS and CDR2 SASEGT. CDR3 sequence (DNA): TGTGCCAGCAGCGGGGAGACCCGGTACTTC. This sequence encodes CASSGETRYF.

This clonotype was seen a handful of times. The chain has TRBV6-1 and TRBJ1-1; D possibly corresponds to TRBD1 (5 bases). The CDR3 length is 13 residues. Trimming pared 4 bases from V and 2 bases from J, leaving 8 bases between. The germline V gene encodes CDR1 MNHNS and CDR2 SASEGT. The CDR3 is CASSGGINTEAFF. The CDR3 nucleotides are TGTGCCAGCAGTGGGGGGATTAACACTGAAGCTTTCTTT.

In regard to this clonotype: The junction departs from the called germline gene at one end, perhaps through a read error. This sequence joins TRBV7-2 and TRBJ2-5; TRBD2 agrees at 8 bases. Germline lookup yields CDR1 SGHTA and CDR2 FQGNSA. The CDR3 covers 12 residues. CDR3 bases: TGTGCCTGCAGCTTAGTTCGGCGGGAGGCGTACTTC. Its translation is CACSLVRREAYF.

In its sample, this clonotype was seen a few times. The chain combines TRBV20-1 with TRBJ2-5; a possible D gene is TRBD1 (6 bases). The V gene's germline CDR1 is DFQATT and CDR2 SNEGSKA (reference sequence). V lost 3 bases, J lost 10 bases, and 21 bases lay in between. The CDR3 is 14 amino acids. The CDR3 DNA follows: TGCAGTGCTAGGAAGGACAGTACCGCTATAGGCCAGTACTTC. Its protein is CSARKDSTAIGQYF.

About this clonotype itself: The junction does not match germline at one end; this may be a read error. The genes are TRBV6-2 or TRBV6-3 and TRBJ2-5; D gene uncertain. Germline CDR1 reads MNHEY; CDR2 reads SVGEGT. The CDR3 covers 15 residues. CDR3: CTSSYSGLLVETQYF. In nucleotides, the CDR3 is TGTACCAGCAGTTACTCAGGCCTCCTGGTAGAGACCCAGTACTTC.

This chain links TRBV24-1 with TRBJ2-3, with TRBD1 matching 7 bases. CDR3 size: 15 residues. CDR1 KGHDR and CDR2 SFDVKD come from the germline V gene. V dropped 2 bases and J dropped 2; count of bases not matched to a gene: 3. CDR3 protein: CATSDSDRDTDTQYF. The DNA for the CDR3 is TGTGCCACCAGTGATTCCGACAGGGACACAGATACGCAGTATTTT.

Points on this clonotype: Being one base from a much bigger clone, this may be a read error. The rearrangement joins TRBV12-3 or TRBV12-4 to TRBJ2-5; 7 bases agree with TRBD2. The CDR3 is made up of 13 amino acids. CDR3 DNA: TGTGCCAGCACTTTAGCGGGTAGTGAGACCCAGTACTTC. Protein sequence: CASTLAGSETQYF.

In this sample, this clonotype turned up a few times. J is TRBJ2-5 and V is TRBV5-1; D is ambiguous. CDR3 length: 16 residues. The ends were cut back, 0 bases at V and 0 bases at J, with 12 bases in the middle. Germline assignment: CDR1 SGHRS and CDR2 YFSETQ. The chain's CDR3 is CASSLGARGYQETQYF. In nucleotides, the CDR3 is TGCGCCAGCAGCTTGGGAGCCCGTGGGTACCAAGAGACCCAGTACTTC.

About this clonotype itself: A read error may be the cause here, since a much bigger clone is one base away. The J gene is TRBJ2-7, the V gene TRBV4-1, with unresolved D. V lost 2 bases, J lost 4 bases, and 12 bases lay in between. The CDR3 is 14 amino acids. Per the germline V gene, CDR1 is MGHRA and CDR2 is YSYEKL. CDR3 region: CASSQKESDYEQYF. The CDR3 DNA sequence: TGCGCCAGCAGCCAAAAGGAGTCAGATTACGAGCAGTACTTC.

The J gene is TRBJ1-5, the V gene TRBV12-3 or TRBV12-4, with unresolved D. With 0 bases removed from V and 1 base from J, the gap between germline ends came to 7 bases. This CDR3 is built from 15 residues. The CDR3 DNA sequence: TGTGCCAGCAGTTTAGCAGGGTTGAGCAATCAGCCCCAGCATTTT. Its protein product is CASSLAGLSNQPQHF.

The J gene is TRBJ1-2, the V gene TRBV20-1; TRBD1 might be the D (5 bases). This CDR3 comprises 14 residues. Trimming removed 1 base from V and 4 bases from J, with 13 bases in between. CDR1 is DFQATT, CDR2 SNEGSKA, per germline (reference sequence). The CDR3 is CSARAPGRAYGYTF. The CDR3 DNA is TGCAGTGCTAGAGCCCCCGGCAGGGCCTATGGCTACACCTTC.

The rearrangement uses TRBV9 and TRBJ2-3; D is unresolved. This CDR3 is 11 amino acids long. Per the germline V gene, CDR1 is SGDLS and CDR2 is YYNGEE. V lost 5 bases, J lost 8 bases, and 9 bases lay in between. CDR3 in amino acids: CASSGESTQYF. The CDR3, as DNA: TGTGCCAGCAGTGGGGAAAGTACGCAGTATTTT.

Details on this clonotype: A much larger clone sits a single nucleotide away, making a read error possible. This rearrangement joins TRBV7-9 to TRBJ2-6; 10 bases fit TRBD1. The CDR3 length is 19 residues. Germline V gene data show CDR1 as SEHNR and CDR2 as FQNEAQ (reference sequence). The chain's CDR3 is CASSSLDRGRRSRANVLTF. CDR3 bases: TGTGCCAGCAGCTCCCTCGACAGGGGGCGCCGCTCTAGGGCCAACGTCCTGACTTTC.

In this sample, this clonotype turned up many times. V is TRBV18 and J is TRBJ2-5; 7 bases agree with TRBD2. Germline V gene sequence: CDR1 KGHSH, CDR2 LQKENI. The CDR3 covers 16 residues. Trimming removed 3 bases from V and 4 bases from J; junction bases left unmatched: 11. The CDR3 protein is CASSPRLAATGETQYF. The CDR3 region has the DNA TGTGCCAGCTCACCCCGCCTAGCGGCTACGGGAGAGACCCAGTACTTC.

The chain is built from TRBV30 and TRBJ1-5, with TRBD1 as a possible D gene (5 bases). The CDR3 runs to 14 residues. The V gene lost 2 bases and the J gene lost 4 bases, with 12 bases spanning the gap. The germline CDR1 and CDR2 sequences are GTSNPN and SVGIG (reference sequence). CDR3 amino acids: CAWSWGSRNQPQHF. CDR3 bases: TGTGCCTGGAGTTGGGGGTCGCGGAATCAGCCCCAGCATTTT. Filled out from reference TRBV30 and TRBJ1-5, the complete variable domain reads SQTIHQWPATLVQPVGSPLSLECTVEGTSNPNLYWYRQAAGRGLQLLFYSVGIGQISSEVPQNLSASRPQDRQFILSSKKLLLSDSGFYLCAWSWGSRNQPQHFGDGTRLSIL.

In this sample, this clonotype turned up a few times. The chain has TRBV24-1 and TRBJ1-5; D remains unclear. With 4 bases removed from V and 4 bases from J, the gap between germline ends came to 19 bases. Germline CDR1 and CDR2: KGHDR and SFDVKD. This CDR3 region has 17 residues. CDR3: CATSDPADLGGNQPQHF. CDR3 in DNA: TGTGCCACCAGTGACCCCGCGGACCTTGGTGGAAATCAGCCCCAGCATTTT.

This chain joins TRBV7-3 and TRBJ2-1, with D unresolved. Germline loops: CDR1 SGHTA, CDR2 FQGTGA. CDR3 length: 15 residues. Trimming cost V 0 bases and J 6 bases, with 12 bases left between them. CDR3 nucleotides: TGTGCCAGCAGCTTAACGGGCAGCGCTATCAATGAGCAGTTCTTC. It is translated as CASSLTGSAINEQFF.

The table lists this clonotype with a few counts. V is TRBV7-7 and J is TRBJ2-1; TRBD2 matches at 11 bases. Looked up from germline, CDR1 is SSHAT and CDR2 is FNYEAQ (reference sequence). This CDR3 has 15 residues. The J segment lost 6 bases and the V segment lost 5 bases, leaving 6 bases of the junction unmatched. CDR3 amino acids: CASSHSGGVSNEQFF. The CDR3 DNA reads TGTGCCAGCAGCCATAGCGGGGGGGTGTCCAATGAGCAGTTCTTC.

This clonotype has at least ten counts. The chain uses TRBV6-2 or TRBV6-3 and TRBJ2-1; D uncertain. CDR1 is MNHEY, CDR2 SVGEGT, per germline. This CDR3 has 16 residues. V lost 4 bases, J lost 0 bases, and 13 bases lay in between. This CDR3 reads CASSFSGPSSYNEQFF. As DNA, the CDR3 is TGTGCCAGCAGTTTCTCAGGACCAAGCTCCTACAATGAGCAGTTCTTC.

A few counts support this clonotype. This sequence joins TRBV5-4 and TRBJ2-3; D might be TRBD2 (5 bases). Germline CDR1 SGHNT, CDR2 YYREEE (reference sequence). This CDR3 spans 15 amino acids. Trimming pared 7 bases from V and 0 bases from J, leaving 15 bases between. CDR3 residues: CASRPDWRSTDTQYF. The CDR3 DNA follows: TGTGCCAGCCGCCCAGACTGGAGGAGCACAGATACGCAGTATTTT.

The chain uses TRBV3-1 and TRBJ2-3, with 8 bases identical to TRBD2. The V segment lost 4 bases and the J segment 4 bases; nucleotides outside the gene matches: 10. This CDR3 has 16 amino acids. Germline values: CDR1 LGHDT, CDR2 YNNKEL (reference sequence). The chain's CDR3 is CASSLGGADEADTQYF. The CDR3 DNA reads TGTGCCAGCAGCCTCGGGGGGGCAGATGAGGCAGATACGCAGTATTTT.

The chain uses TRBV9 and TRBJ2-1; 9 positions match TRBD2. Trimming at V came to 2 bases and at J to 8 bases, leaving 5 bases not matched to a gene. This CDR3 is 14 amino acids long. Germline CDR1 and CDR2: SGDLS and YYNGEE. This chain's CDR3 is CASSVELAGDEQFF. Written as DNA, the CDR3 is TGTGCCAGCAGCGTTGAACTAGCGGGCGATGAGCAGTTCTTC.